This entry lists 12 T cell receptor beta chains sequenced from one sample in a study of a mutant IDH1 vaccine in newly diagnosed glioma. TCRdb's table, derived via immunoSEQ multiplex PCR, lists solely in-frame clones and lacks some. The sample holds tens of thousands of clones, approximately 83% seen once. Time point indicated: baseline, week 1 (first vaccination visit). Treatment meaning: pre-vaccination baseline after standard-of-care therapy. Sequences were derived from PBMCs, sampled from a glioma patient treated with radiotherapy, temozolomide or both. Receptors were obtained from a woman aged 50 to 60 with glioma.

The V and J genes are TRBV6-5 and TRBJ1-1, with 7 positions matching TRBD1. This CDR3 contains 15 residues. Germline values: CDR1 MNHEY, CDR2 SVGAGI. Unmatched junction bases numbered 3, after V lost 0 bases and J lost 2 bases. The CDR3 nucleotides read TGTGCCAGCAGTTACTCGACAGGGCTTAACACTGAAGCTTTCTTT. It specifies CASSYSTGLNTEAFF.

The rearrangement uses TRBV9 and TRBJ1-1; 7 positions agree with TRBD1. Per germline, CDR1 SGDLS and CDR2 YYNGEE. The J segment lost 1 base and the V segment lost 0 bases, leaving 9 bases of the junction unmatched. The CDR3 spans 17 residues. CDR3 coding DNA: TGTGCCAGCAGCGTAGGAGGGGGACAGATATCGAACACTGAAGCTTTCTTT. It encodes CASSVGGGQISNTEAFF.

This clone was counted once. The gene calls are TRBV29-1 and TRBJ2-7, with 9 bases that match TRBD1. Germline CDR1 and CDR2: SQVTM and ANQGSEA. The CDR3 consists of 12 residues. V trimming: 6 bases; J trimming: 4 bases; junction bases outside the gene matches: 4. CDR3 bases: TGCAGCGTGACAGGGGGGCCTTACGAGCAGTACTTC. It codes for CSVTGGPYEQYF.

Written as DNA, the CDR3 is TGTGCCAGCAGTAAGACTAGCGGGGTAATCGGCGAGCAGTACTTC. Translating gives CASSKTSGVIGEQYF. The V gene is TRBV7-9, the J gene TRBJ2-7; 11 nucleotides line up with TRBD2. Germline CDR1 reads SEHNR; CDR2 reads FQNEAQ (reference sequence). V was pared by 6 bases and J by 6 bases, with 10 bases of the junction left unmatched. The CDR3 contains 15 residues.

The table lists this clone with a count of one. The V call is TRBV7-9, the J call TRBJ2-1; tentative D call: TRBD2 (6 bases). Germline CDR1 SEHNR, CDR2 FQNEAQ (reference sequence). Trimming removed 1 base from V and 8 bases from J, with 15 bases in between. CDR3 length: 15 residues. The DNA for the CDR3 is TGTGCCAGCAGCTTAGGTGCGGGACCTACGGATGAGCAGTTCTTC. Encoded protein: CASSLGAGPTDEQFF.

The chain carries TRBV18 and TRBJ2-7; either TRBD1 or TRBD2 may fit D (5 bases each). Germline V lookup: CDR1 KGHSH, CDR2 LQKENI. The CDR3 covers 14 residues. V was shortened by 3 bases and J by 5 bases, with 14 bases between the two germline ends. CDR3 residues: CASSPPARDHEQYF. The CDR3 nucleotides read TGTGCCAGCTCACCCCCGGCCAGGGACCACGAGCAGTACTTC.

The chain is built from TRBV4-2 and TRBJ2-1, with 11 bases that match TRBD2. The V segment lost 1 base and the J segment 9 bases; nucleotides outside the gene matches: 8. Germline CDR1 reads LGHNA; CDR2 reads YNFKEQ. CDR3 length equals 16 residues. CDR3 nucleotide sequence: TGTGCCAGCAGCCAAGTACTAGCGGGGGAGTGGGGTGAGCAGTTCTTC. The encoded protein is CASSQVLAGEWGEQFF.

This chain connects TRBV19 to TRBJ1-1, with D possibly matching TRBD1 (5 bases). The germline V and J ends were trimmed by 4 bases and 6 bases, with 9 bases remaining between them. This CDR3 has 12 residues. Germline V gene data show CDR1 as LNHDA and CDR2 as SQIVND (reference sequence). CDR3 nucleotide sequence: TGTGCCAGTAGTAATGAGGGACCTGAAGCTTTCTTT. This translates into CASSNEGPEAFF.

The chain employs TRBV7-9 and TRBJ2-1; TRBD1 might be the D (6 bases). The V and J ends lost 5 bases and 9 bases respectively, with 14 bases between them. Germline V gene data show CDR1 as SEHNR and CDR2 as FQNEAQ (reference sequence). CDR3 length: 13 residues. In DNA form, the CDR3 reads TGTGCCAGCAGCCATTCAGGGGACCCTGAGCAGTTCTTC. It codes for CASSHSGDPEQFF.

The chain links TRBV5-4 to TRBJ2-3, with D perhaps TRBD2 (7 bases). Germline V lookup: CDR1 SGHNT, CDR2 YYREEE (reference sequence). The V gene lost 7 bases and the J gene lost 2 bases, with 11 bases spanning the gap. The CDR3 contains 13 residues. The CDR3, as DNA: TGTGCCAGCGCTGGGGGGGCCACAGATACGCAGTATTTT. Its translation: CASAGGATDTQYF.

J is TRBJ2-4 and V is TRBV4-3; D remains ambiguous. This CDR3 contains 18 residues. Trimming stripped 0 bases from V and 0 bases from J, with 15 bases between. Germline CDR1 is LGHNA and CDR2 is YSLEER. The DNA of the CDR3 is TGCGCCAGCAGCCAAGACGCTTCAGTTACTCAAGCCAAAAACATTCAGTACTTC. It translates to CASSQDASVTQAKNIQYF.

The chain combines TRBV7-2 with TRBJ2-2; TRBD2 matches at 11 bases. CDR1 is SGHTA, CDR2 FQGNSA, per germline. Trimming cost V 2 bases and J 4 bases; bases outside gene matches: 0. The CDR3 spans 15 residues. The CDR3, as DNA: TGTGCCAGCAGCTTACTAGCGGGGGGCACCGGGGAGCTGTTTTTT. Translation gives CASSLLAGGTGELFF.